This TCR beta chain stems from a study of technical replicates of blood from several donors. Note on this clone: An end of the junction differs from the germline gene, which may be a read error. Other nucleotide sequences from this sample produce the same CDR3.

Germline V CDR1 and CDR2: SGHRS, YFSETQ. The CDR3 contains 16 residues. Data came from immunoSEQ multiplex PCR; TCRdb stores just in-frame clones and leaves some out. The sample has under 90,000 clones; about 95% are singletons. Material for sequencing was T cells isolated from PBMCs. The receptor comes from a human donor in good health. This sequence joins TRBV5-1 and TRBJ1-3; 9 bases map to TRBD1. CDR3 sequence reads: CASSLDRGTTGNTIYF. Written as DNA, the CDR3 is TGCGCCAGCAGTTTGGACAGGGGTACTACTGGAAACACCATATATTTT.